This entry features one T cell receptor (beta chain) sequence. This sample was included in a study of radiotherapy plus CTLA-4 blockade in lung cancer. Study background: Among all patients, 15% to 20% showed objective responses, while roughly 31% had disease control.

This CDR3 region has 17 residues. Germline V lookup: CDR1 SGHAT, CDR2 FQNNGV. V gave up 3 bases and J gave up 0 bases, with 17 bases separating them. Sequencing was performed with immunoSEQ multiplex PCR; in TCRdb, only in-frame clones are kept and a portion is missing. The data contain 62,000 or so clones, around 80% of them singletons. Patients in the study, people with chemo-refractory metastatic non-small-cell lung cancer, received focal radiation plus ipilimumab CTLA-4 blockade. This receptor was identified in a human donor with non-small cell lung cancer who had a complete response to radiotherapy plus ipilimumab. The sample here was peripheral blood, taken from a patient treated with radiotherapy plus ipilimumab. The rearrangement uses TRBV11-2 and TRBJ2-5; weak D call: TRBD2 (5 bases). The CDR3 nucleotides read TGTGCCAGCAGCTTCGGGAAAGGGTCGTGGTACCAAGAGACCCAGTACTTC. It is translated as CASSFGKGSWYQETQYF.